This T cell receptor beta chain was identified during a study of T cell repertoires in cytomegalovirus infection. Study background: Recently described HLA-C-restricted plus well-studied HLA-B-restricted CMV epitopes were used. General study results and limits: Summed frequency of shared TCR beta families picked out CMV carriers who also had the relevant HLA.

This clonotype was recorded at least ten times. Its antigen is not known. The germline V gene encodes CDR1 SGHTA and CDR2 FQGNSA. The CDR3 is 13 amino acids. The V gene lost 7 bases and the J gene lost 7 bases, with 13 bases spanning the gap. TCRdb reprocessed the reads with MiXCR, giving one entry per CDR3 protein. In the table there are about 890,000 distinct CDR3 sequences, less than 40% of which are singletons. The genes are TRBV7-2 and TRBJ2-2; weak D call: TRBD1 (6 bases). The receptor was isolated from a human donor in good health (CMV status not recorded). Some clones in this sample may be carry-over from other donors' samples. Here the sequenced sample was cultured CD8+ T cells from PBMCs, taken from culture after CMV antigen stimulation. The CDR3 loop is CASNLQGDGELFF. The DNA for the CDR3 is TGTGCCAGCAATCTACAGGGTGACGGGGAGCTGTTTTTT.